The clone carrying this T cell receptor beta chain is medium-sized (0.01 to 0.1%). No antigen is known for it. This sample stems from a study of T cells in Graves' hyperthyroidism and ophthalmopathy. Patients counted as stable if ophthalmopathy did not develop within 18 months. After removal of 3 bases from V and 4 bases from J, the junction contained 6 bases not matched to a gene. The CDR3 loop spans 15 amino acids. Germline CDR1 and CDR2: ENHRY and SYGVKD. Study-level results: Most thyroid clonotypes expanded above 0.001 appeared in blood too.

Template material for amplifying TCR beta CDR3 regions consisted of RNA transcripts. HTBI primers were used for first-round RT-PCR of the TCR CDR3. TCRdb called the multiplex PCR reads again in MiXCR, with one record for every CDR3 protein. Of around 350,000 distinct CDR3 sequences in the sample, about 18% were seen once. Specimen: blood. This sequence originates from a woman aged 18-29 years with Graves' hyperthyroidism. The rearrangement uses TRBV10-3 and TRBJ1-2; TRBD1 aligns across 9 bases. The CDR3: CAISDHRGRGYGYTF. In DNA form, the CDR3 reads TGTGCCATCAGTGACCACAGGGGGCGCGGCTATGGCTACACCTTC.